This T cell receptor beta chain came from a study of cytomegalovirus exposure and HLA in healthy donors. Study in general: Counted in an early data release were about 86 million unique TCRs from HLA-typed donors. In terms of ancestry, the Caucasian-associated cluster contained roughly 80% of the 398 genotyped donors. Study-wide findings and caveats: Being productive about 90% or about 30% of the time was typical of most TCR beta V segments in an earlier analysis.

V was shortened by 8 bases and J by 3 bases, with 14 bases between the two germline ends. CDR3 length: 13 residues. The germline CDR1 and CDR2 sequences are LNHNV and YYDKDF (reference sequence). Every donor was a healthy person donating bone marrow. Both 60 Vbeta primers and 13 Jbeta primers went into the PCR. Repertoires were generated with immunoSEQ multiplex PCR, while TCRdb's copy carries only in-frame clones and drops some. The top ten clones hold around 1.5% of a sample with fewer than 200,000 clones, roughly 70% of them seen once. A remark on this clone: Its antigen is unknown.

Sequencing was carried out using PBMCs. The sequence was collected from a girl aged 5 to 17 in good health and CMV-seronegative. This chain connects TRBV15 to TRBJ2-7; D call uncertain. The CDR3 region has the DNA TGTGCCACCCGAGACACGAATGACTACGAGCAGTACTTC. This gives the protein CATRDTNDYEQYF.